The rows below give T cell receptor beta chains drawn from one sample of a study of CD8+ T cells in alopecia areata. Measured with immunoSEQ multiplex PCR; TCRdb has only the in-frame clones, and not every one. The sample has 100,000 to 130,000 clones, roughly 60% seen once. The sequencing sample was made of CD8+ T cells sorted from blood. The source is a human donor in good health. The CDR3 runs from the conserved cysteine through the conserved F or W. The D gene is left open where the match is weak.

D	V	CDR3
.	TRBV19	CASSLGWGVGETQYF
.	TRBV21-1	CAPQGRGTQYF
.	TRBV29-1	CSVEWVGQGHYEQYF
.	TRBV2	CASRSMAQYF
TRBD1	TRBV29-1	CSVVVGTVYGYTF
.	TRBV7-9	CASSLAPDNYGYTF
.	TRBV2	CASSERGAGFMDTEAFF
.	TRBV27	CASSFLSAYSGANVLTF
.	TRBV27	CASSRYGGPGDEQFF
.	TRBV19	CASSIGHFSYEQYF
TRBD1	TRBV28	CASSLTDRGAYEQYF
TRBD1	TRBV9	CASSVGQGGEQYF
.	TRBV27	CASSLGGTEQFF
TRBD2	TRBV2	CASSDLAGSSYNEQFF
.	TRBV5-6	CASSLVSREAFF
.	TRBV29-1	CSVDTGFSYNEQFF
.	TRBV10-2	CASSESLGREGTEAFF
.	TRBV25-1	CATSPDIEETQYF
TRBD1	TRBV11-2	CAAQGGYNEQFF
.	TRBV30	CAWGPGPRLEQYF
TRBD2	TRBV11-2	CASSLIPSGLQQYEQYF
TRBD1	TRBV4-3	CASSNRGLGFMNTEAFF
.	TRBV27	CASSFFTSGANVLTF
TRBD1	TRBV28	CASSPPGGYEQYF
TRBD2	TRBV7-9	CASSLARASGVHEQFF
TRBD1	TRBV13	CASSAGTGRSPLHF
.	TRBV29-1	CSVVNSDEQFF
.	TRBV5-1	CASSFTSTEQFF
.	TRBV5-1	CASKLTGPRWDTQYF
.	TRBV7-9	CASSSPTGPLIRTQYF
TRBD2	TRBV29-1	CSVEAGGRGNEQFF
TRBD2	TRBV29-1	CSVEVGRGGYEQYF
.	TRBV29-1	CSVGTYEQFF
TRBD1	TRBV14	CASSLGQGAKAFF
.	TRBV6-5	CASSYGQGYNSPLHF
TRBD2	TRBV29-1	CSVHAGTRRDTQYF
TRBD2	TRBV9	CASSEGGGAQETQYF
.	TRBV7-2	CASSLVGRGVLGTDTQYF
TRBD2	TRBV7-9	CASSFRSGATIPYNEQFF
.	TRBV19	CASSDRYEQYF
.	TRBV4-2	CASSQDHIGYTF
.	TRBV4-1	CASSQDFYGGEQFF
.	TRBV19	CASSIGRGSEQYF
TRBD2	TRBV9	CASSDSGGTYNEQFF
TRBD1	TRBV15	CATSRVPHWGQVLWKNIQYF
.	TRBV30	CAWNSEDSLTGELFF
.	TRBV13	CASTPGLRGNEQFF
.	TRBV25-1	CASSDSESASTDTQYF
.	TRBV28	CASRDSRVAFF
.	TRBV29-1	CSVDEDSDTQYF